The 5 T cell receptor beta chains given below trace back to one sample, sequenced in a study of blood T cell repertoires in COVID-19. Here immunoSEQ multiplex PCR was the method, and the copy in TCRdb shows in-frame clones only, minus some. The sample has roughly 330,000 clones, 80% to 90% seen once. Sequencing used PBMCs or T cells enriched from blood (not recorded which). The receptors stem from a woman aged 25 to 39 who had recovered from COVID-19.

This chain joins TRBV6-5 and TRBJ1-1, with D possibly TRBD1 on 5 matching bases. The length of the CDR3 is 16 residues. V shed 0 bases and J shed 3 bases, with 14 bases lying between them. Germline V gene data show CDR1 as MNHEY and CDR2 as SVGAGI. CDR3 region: CASSYSNGGDHTEAFF. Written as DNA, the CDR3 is TGTGCCAGCAGTTACTCGAATGGCGGGGACCACACTGAAGCTTTCTTT.

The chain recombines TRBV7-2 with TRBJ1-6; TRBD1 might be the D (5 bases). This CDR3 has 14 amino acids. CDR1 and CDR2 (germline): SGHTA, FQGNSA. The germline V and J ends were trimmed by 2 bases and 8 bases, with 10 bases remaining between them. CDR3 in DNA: TGTGCCAGCAGCTTATTACAGGATTATTCACCCCTCCACTTT. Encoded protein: CASSLLQDYSPLHF. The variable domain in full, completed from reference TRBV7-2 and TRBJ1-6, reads GAGVSQSPSNKVTEKGKDVELRCDPISGHTALYWYRQSLGQGLEFLIYFQGNSAPDKSGLPSDRFSAERTGGSVSTLTIQRTQQEDSAVYLCASSLLQDYSPLHFGNGTRLTVT.

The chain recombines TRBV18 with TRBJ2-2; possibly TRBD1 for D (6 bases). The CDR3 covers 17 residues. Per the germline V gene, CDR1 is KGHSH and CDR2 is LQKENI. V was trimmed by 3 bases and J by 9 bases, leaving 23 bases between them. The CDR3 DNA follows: TGTGCCAGCTCACCGCGATCCCTAGCCACCCAGGGGAGGGAGCTGTTTTTT. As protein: CASSPRSLATQGRELFF.

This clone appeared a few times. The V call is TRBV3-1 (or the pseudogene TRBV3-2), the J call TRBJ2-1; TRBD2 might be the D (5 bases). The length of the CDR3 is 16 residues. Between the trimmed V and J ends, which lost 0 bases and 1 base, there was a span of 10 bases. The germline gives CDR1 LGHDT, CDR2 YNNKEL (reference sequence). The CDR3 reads CASSQDLRDSYNEQFF. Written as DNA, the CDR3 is TGTGCCAGCAGCCAAGATCTGAGGGATTCCTACAATGAGCAGTTCTTC.

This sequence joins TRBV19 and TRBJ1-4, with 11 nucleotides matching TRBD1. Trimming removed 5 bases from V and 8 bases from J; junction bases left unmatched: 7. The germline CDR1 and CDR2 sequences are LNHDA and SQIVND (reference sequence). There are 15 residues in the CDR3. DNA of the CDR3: TGTGCCAGTAGTGCCCTTAGGACAGGGGGCGAAAAACTGTTTTTT. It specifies CASSALRTGGEKLFF.